Listed here are 26 T cell receptor beta chains from one sample, sequenced in a study of human T cells and chemical hapten exposure. Time point reported: patch test 1, 2 weeks after DPC sensitization. Treatment in this sample: therapeutic diphenylcyclopropenone sensitization with weekly scalp DPC. TCRdb recomputed calls from the RACE reads with MiXCR, one row per CDR3 protein. The repertoire includes 150,000 to 200,000 distinct CDR3 sequences, around 13% of them detected once, and 1.7% sits in the top ten. Sequenced material: whole blood, taken in connection with sensitization to the hapten diphenylcyclopropenone (DPC). These receptors were obtained from a woman aged 25 to 45 with alopecia areata. Some clones in this sample may be carry-over from other donors' samples.

This clonotype has a count of ten or more. The V call is TRBV5-4, the J call TRBJ1-4; D is unresolved. Germline loops: CDR1 SGHNT, CDR2 YYREEE (reference sequence). This CDR3 comprises 17 residues. V shed 2 bases and J shed 6 bases, with 20 bases lying between them. The CDR3 coding sequence is TGTGCCAGCAGCTTCAAACTTCAGGAGCGGCACTATGAAAAACTGTTTTTT. Translating gives CASSFKLQERHYEKLFF.

This clonotype has a count of ten or more. The chain combines TRBV6-2 or TRBV6-3 with TRBJ2-1, with 9 bases fitting TRBD2. V lost 5 bases, J lost 0 bases, and 5 bases stayed unmatched. Germline CDR1 is MNHEY and CDR2 is SVGEGT. The CDR3 is 16 amino acids. Here the CDR3 reads CASSLAGFYSYNEQFF. Written as DNA, the CDR3 is TGTGCCAGCAGTCTAGCGGGGTTTTACTCCTACAATGAGCAGTTCTTC.

The chain links TRBV7-9 to TRBJ1-6, with 9 bases lining up with TRBD1. The CDR3 spans 15 residues. Germline CDR1 SEHNR, CDR2 FQNEAQ (reference sequence). V dropped 3 bases and J dropped 7; count of bases not matched to a gene: 4. The CDR3 protein is CASSLLGQGNSPLHF. The CDR3 bases are TGTGCCAGCAGCTTGTTGGGACAGGGAAATTCACCCCTCCACTTT.

The J gene is TRBJ2-7, the V gene TRBV5-1, with TRBD2 as a possible D gene (6 bases). V was cut by 4 bases and J by 2 bases, with 19 bases left in between. This CDR3 contains 16 residues. Germline V gene lookup returns CDR1 SGHRS and CDR2 YFSETQ. CDR3 in DNA: TGCGCCAGCAGCCCGACACGGGACTCAGCTGCCTACGAGCAGTACTTC. Encoded protein: CASSPTRDSAAYEQYF. The whole variable domain, filled in from reference TRBV5-1 and TRBJ2-7, reads KAGVTQTPRYLIKTRGQQVTLSCSPISGHRSVSWYQQTPGQGLQFLFEYFSETQRNKGNFPGRFSGRQFSNSRSEMNVSTLELGDSALYLCASSPTRDSAAYEQYFGPGTRLTVT.

The J gene is TRBJ2-1, the V gene TRBV6-1, with TRBD1 as a possible D gene (6 bases). Trimming pared 6 bases from V and 4 bases from J, leaving 10 bases between. The CDR3 is 13 residues long. The V gene's germline CDR1 is MNHNS and CDR2 SASEGT. The CDR3 coding sequence is TGTGCCAGCAGGAGGACAGCTTACAATGAGCAGTTCTTC. Protein: CASRRTAYNEQFF.

This clonotype was detected only a few times. The gene calls are TRBV12-3 or TRBV12-4 and TRBJ1-1; D is possibly TRBD1 (6 bases). The V gene lost 3 bases and the J gene lost 1 base, with 15 bases spanning the gap. This CDR3 is built from 16 residues. CDR3 amino acids: CASSLGTWNQNTEAFF. The CDR3 DNA follows: TGTGCCAGCAGTTTGGGGACATGGAACCAGAACACTGAAGCTTTCTTT.

This clonotype was counted a few times. The chain uses TRBV28 and TRBJ2-7, with TRBD2 as a possible D gene (6 bases). Trimming took 2 bases from V and 3 from J, leaving 11 bases between them. This CDR3 is built from 14 residues. Germline-derived CDR1 and CDR2 are MDHEN and SYDVKM. CDR3 DNA sequence: TGTGCCAGCAGTTTAGCAGGGAGGAACTACGAGCAGTACTTC. It is translated as CASSLAGRNYEQYF.

There are a few counts of this clonotype. V is TRBV7-3 and J is TRBJ2-7; TRBD2 might be the D (6 bases). The CDR3 consists of 13 residues. Between the trimmed V and J ends, which lost 4 bases and 6 bases, there was a span of 13 bases. Germline-derived CDR1 and CDR2 are SGHTA and FQGTGA. The CDR3 region has the DNA TGTGCCAGCAGCTCGGGACTGGGACGCGAGCAGTACTTC. Its translation: CASSSGLGREQYF.

This chain links TRBV29-1 with TRBJ2-1, with D hard to call. Trimming cost V 5 bases and J 9 bases, with 14 bases left between them. This CDR3 spans 12 amino acids. Germline V gene sequence: CDR1 SQVTM, CDR2 ANQGSEA. CDR3 nucleotides: TGCAGCGTTTCCAACCCGACGGGTGAGCAGTTCTTC. Protein: CSVSNPTGEQFF.

The J gene is TRBJ1-5, the V gene TRBV4-2, with D perhaps TRBD1 (6 bases). Trimming stripped 7 bases from V and 0 bases from J, with 10 bases between. CDR1 LGHNA and CDR2 YNFKEQ come from the germline V gene. The CDR3 has 14 amino acids. This CDR3 is CASKGDDSNQPQHF. DNA for the CDR3: TGTGCCAGCAAGGGGGACGATAGCAATCAGCCCCAGCATTTT.

The gene calls are TRBV6-1 and TRBJ2-7; no firm D call. The CDR3 has 12 amino acids. The germline gives CDR1 MNHNS, CDR2 SASEGT. The germline V and J ends were trimmed by 2 bases and 2 bases, with 4 bases remaining between them. Here the CDR3 reads CASSETPYEQYF. The CDR3 coding sequence is TGTGCCAGCAGTGAAACCCCCTACGAGCAGTACTTC.

This clonotype was detected a few times. This chain joins TRBV27 and TRBJ2-2, with D possibly TRBD2 on 5 matching bases. CDR1 is MNHEY, CDR2 SMNVEV, per germline (reference sequence). The CDR3 sequence is 13 residues long. With 8 bases removed from V and 6 bases from J, the gap between germline ends came to 13 bases. The CDR3 is CASEGRTAGELFF. In DNA form, the CDR3 reads TGTGCCAGCGAAGGGAGAACAGCCGGGGAGCTGTTTTTT.

The chain recombines TRBV30 with TRBJ2-3; 7 bases map to TRBD2. CDR1 and CDR2 (germline): GTSNPN, SVGIG (reference sequence). This CDR3 region has 15 residues. The J segment lost 3 bases and the V segment lost 0 bases, leaving 6 bases of the junction unmatched. CDR3 in amino acids: CAWSVTSDGTDTQYF. In DNA form, the CDR3 reads TGTGCCTGGAGTGTAACTAGCGACGGGACAGATACGCAGTATTTT.

This clonotype has just a few counts. This chain connects TRBV7-6 to TRBJ2-2, with D possibly being TRBD1 or TRBD2 (6 bases each). Germline V gives CDR1 SGHVS, CDR2 FNYEAQ. The V end was cut by 1 base, the J end by 2 bases, with 11 bases between. The CDR3 is 16 residues long. DNA for the CDR3: TGTGCCAGCAGCTTAGAGGGGGGCTTCAACACCGGGGAGCTGTTTTTT. Protein product: CASSLEGGFNTGELFF.

This clonotype was counted many times. This chain joins TRBV29-1 and TRBJ1-2; 8 nucleotides match TRBD1. The CDR3 spans 14 residues. The V and J ends lost 5 bases and 4 bases, in that order; junction bases with no gene match: 9. CDR1 and CDR2 from the germline V gene are SQVTM and ANQGSEA. The CDR3 DNA is TGCAGCGTTCGGACAGGGAGGGAGGTCTATGGCTACACCTTC. It encodes CSVRTGREVYGYTF. Variable domain in full (rest from reference TRBV29-1 and TRBJ1-2): SAVISQKPSRDICQRGTSLTIQCQVDSQVTMMFWYRQQPGQSLTLIATANQGSEATYESGFVIDKFPISRPNLTFSTLTVSNMSPEDSSIYLCSVRTGREVYGYTFGSGTRLTVV.

This clonotype came up once. This CDR3 is CASTLRVLVAGANVLTF. CDR3 nucleotide sequence: TGTGCCAGCACCCTACGGGTCCTTGTGGCTGGGGCCAACGTCCTGACTTTC. This chain connects TRBV7-2 to TRBJ2-6, with D hard to call. Germline assignment: CDR1 SGHTA and CDR2 FQGNSA. V dropped 7 bases and J dropped 2 bases, with 18 bases sitting between them. CDR3 size: 17 residues.

This clonotype was recorded a few times. V gene TRBV20-1 combines with J gene TRBJ1-2, with D possibly being TRBD1 (5 bases). Trimming removed 1 base from V and 6 bases from J, with 12 bases in between. The CDR3 contains 13 residues. In germline, CDR1 is DFQATT, CDR2 SNEGSKA (reference sequence). The CDR3 is CSARVPGWNGYTF. For the CDR3, the DNA is TGCAGTGCTAGAGTCCCAGGGTGGAATGGCTACACCTTC.

V and J are TRBV30 and TRBJ1-2, with 7 positions matching TRBD1. CDR1 GTSNPN and CDR2 SVGIG come from the germline V gene (reference sequence). Trimming cost V 4 bases and J 0 bases; bases outside gene matches: 5. This CDR3 spans 14 amino acids. The CDR3 region is CAWTRDRANYGYTF. The CDR3 DNA reads TGTGCCTGGACCAGGGACAGAGCTAACTATGGCTACACCTTC.

This sequence joins TRBV6-6 and TRBJ1-1; perhaps TRBD1 as D (6 bases). The CDR3 has 14 amino acids. The V gene's germline CDR1 is MNHNY and CDR2 SVGAGI (reference sequence). Trimming shortened V by 8 bases and J by 1 base, and 14 bases separated the two germline ends. This chain's CDR3 is CASQKQGQNTEAFF. CDR3 coding DNA: TGTGCCAGCCAAAAACAGGGACAGAACACTGAAGCTTTCTTT.

The sample holds a few counts of this clonotype. For the CDR3, the DNA is TGTGCCAGCAGCCAAGACGGGGGTGAAGCTTTCTTT. This codes for CASSQDGGEAFF. The gene calls are TRBV4-2 and TRBJ1-1; maybe TRBD1 (5 bases). The germline V and J ends were trimmed by 0 bases and 7 bases, with 6 bases remaining between them. The CDR3 totals 12 residues. Germline assignment: CDR1 LGHNA and CDR2 YNFKEQ.

This clonotype has ten or more counts. The chain joins TRBV6-2 or TRBV6-3 to TRBJ1-2, with TRBD1 identical over 7 bases. V dropped 6 bases and J dropped 4; count of bases not matched to a gene: 5. From germline, CDR1 is MNHEY and CDR2 SVGEGT. The CDR3 runs 13 residues. The CDR3 coding sequence is TGTGCCAGCAGGGCCGGGACAGTCTATGGCTACACCTTC. This encodes CASRAGTVYGYTF.

This clonotype was recorded a few times. The chain recombines TRBV19 with TRBJ2-3, with 7 bases fitting TRBD2. Trimming removed 3 bases from V and 4 bases from J; junction bases left unmatched: 4. Germline V CDR1 and CDR2: LNHDA, SQIVND (reference sequence). The CDR3 is made up of 14 amino acids. In DNA form, the CDR3 reads TGTGCCAGTAGTATTGGCGGGGGTTCAGATACGCAGTATTTT. This codes for CASSIGGGSDTQYF.

This clonotype occurred a few times. The chain employs TRBV14 and TRBJ2-7; 7 positions match TRBD1. The CDR3 is made up of 16 amino acids. Germline CDR1 reads SGHDN; CDR2 reads FVKESK. The J segment lost 3 bases and the V segment lost 2 bases, leaving 10 bases of the junction unmatched. CDR3 protein: CASSQTKGDSSYEQYF. CDR3 sequence (DNA): TGTGCCAGCAGCCAAACCAAGGGGGACAGTAGCTACGAGCAGTACTTC.

This clonotype was picked up a small number of times. V gene TRBV5-4 combines with J gene TRBJ2-5; unclear D gene. The CDR3 loop spans 16 amino acids. The V end was cut by 2 bases, the J end by 1 base, with 15 bases between. The germline V gene encodes CDR1 SGHNT and CDR2 YYREEE (reference sequence). The CDR3 is CASSFRTPRPQETQYF. CDR3 DNA: TGTGCCAGCAGCTTCCGTACCCCACGGCCCCAAGAGACCCAGTACTTC.

The sample holds a few counts of this clonotype. The chain has TRBV4-3 and TRBJ1-2, with D maybe TRBD1 (6 bases). The CDR3 runs 13 residues. V was cut by 5 bases and J by 2 bases, with 9 bases left in between. Germline V gene lookup returns CDR1 LGHNA and CDR2 YSLEER. The CDR3 sequence is CASSKQGNYGYTF. The CDR3 DNA reads as TGCGCCAGCAGCAAACAGGGAAACTATGGCTACACCTTC.

This clonotype occurred a few times. V gene TRBV12-3 or TRBV12-4 combines with J gene TRBJ2-3, with 8 nucleotides matching TRBD1. V trimming: 5 bases; J trimming: 2 bases; junction bases outside the gene matches: 6. The length of the CDR3 is 15 residues. The CDR3 sequence is CASSQGALPTDTQYF. CDR3 DNA sequence: TGTGCCAGCAGTCAGGGGGCCCTACCCACAGATACGCAGTATTTT.